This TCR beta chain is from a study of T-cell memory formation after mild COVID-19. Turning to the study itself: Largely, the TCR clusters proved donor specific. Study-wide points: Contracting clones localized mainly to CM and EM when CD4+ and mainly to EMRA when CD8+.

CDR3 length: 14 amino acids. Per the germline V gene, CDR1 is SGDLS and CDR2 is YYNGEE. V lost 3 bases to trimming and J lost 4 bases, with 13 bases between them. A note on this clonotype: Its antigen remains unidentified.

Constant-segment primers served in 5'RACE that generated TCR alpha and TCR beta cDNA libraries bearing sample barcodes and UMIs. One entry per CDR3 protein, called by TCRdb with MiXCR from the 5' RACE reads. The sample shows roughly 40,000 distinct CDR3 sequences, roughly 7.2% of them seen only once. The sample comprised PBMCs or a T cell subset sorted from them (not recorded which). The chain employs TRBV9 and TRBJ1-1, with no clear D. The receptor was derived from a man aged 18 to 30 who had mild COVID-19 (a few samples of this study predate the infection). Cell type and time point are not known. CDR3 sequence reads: CASSETFGGTEAFF. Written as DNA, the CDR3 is TGTGCCAGCAGCGAGACCTTTGGTGGCACTGAAGCTTTCTTT.